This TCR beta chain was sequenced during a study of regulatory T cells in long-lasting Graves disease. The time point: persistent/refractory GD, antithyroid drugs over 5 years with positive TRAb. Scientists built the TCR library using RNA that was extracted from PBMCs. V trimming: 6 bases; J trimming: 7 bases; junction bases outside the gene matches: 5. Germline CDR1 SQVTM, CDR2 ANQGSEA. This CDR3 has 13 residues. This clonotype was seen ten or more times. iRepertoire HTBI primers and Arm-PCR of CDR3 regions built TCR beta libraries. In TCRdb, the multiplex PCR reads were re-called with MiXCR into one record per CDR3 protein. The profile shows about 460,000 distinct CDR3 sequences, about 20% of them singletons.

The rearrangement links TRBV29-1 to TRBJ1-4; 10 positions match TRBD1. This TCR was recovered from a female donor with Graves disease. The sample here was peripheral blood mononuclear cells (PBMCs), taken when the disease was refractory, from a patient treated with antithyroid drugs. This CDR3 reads CSVRTGGSEKLFF. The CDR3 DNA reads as TGCAGCGTGAGGACAGGGGGAAGTGAAAAACTGTTTTTT.